The text below deals with one T cell receptor beta chain. Antigen unknown. Profiled with immunoSEQ multiplex PCR; TCRdb holds only in-frame clones, not every one. Of 25,000 to 30,000 clones listed, approximately 88% are singletons. The record originates from a study of OX40 agonist ivuxolimab in advanced cancers. Study information: Patients got intravenous ivuxolimab at 0.01 to 10 mg/kg every 2 weeks. Dose-escalation patients' cancers were hepatocellular carcinoma, melanoma, renal cell or head and neck cancer. Broader study findings: At doses 0.1 to 3.0 mg/kg, CD4+ and CD8+ clones expanded. Among the nonresponders, some also had low normalized T-cell clonal expansion.

The trim removed 2 bases at V and 2 bases at J, leaving 4 bases unmatched. Germline assignment: CDR1 MGHRA and CDR2 YSYEKL. CDR3 size: 15 residues. The sample here was CD4+ or CD8+ T cells sorted from blood, taken in a trial of the OX40 agonist ivuxolimab. The receptor comes from an adult with an advanced solid tumor such as melanoma, head and neck, liver or kidney cancer. The chain recombines TRBV4-1 with TRBJ2-7, with 9 bases fitting TRBD2. The CDR3 DNA reads as TGCGCCAGCAGCCAACGAGTAGCGGGAGCCTACGAGCAGTACTTC. This sequence encodes CASSQRVAGAYEQYF.